A single TCR beta chain is shown here with its context. This sample is drawn from a study of blood T cell repertoires in COVID-19. Germline V gives CDR1 MNHEY, CDR2 SVGAGI. The CDR3 is made up of 15 amino acids. Trimming at V came to 6 bases and at J to 0 bases, leaving 4 bases not matched to a gene. Data came from immunoSEQ multiplex PCR; TCRdb stores just in-frame clones and leaves some out. The sample lists roughly 70,000 clones, approximately 90% seen once, with around 4.7% in the top ten. The source material was peripheral blood. The source is an older woman with active COVID-19. This chain uses TRBV6-5 with TRBJ1-1, with 10 positions matching TRBD1. The CDR3, as DNA: TGTGCCAGCAGAGACAGGGGGCGAATGAACACTGAAGCTTTCTTT. It yields the protein CASRDRGRMNTEAFF.